Below, 4 T cell receptor beta chains from the same sample are listed, as sequenced in a study of T cells in Graves' hyperthyroidism and ophthalmopathy. The investigators amplified TCR beta CDR3 regions from RNA transcripts. An initial round of RT-PCR targeting the TCR CDR3 relied on the HTBI primer set. TCRdb re-called the multiplex PCR reads through MiXCR, storing one row per CDR3 protein. The profile shows about 610,000 distinct CDR3 sequences, 14% to 15% of them singletons. Sequencing used blood. The receptors were sampled from a woman aged 40-49 years with Graves' ophthalmopathy.

CDR3 sequence reads: CASSAGLRGGAFF. As DNA, the CDR3 is TGTGCCAGCAGCGCTGGGCTAAGGGGGGGAGCTTTCTTT. The chain couples TRBV9 to TRBJ1-1, with a tentative D call TRBD1 (6 bases). Germline CDR1 SGDLS, CDR2 YYNGEE. This CDR3 is 13 amino acids long. Trimming took off 3 bases at V and 10 bases at J, with 16 bases between the two ends.

This clonotype was seen a handful of times. This rearrangement joins TRBV30 to TRBJ2-5, with a weak D call TRBD1 (6 bases). Between the trimmed V and J ends, which lost 5 bases and 5 bases, there was a span of 21 bases. The CDR3 length is 15 residues. CDR1 and CDR2 (germline): GTSNPN, SVGIG (reference sequence). In DNA form, the CDR3 reads TGTGCCTGGGGAATCACAGGGTTTAGGGGGGAGACCCAGTACTTC. Encoded protein: CAWGITGFRGETQYF.

This clonotype occurred once. V usage is TRBV12-3 or TRBV12-4 and J usage is TRBJ1-1; D is unresolved. The CDR3 covers 14 residues. With 5 bases removed from V and 2 bases from J, the gap between germline ends came to 12 bases. CDR3 loop: CASSLVPRNTEAFF. The DNA for the CDR3 is TGTGCCAGCAGTCTGGTACCGCGTAACACTGAAGCTTTCTTT.

This clonotype was found many times. J is TRBJ2-7 and V is TRBV5-1; a weak D match, TRBD2 (5 bases). This CDR3 comprises 13 residues. Germline V lookup: CDR1 SGHRS, CDR2 YFSETQ. V lost 5 bases, J lost 2 bases, and 11 bases lay in between. Here the CDR3 DNA reads TGCGCCAGCAGGGAAGGGAGCGCCTACGAGCAGTACTTC. Translation: CASREGSAYEQYF. Full variable domain (outside the CDR3, taken from reference TRBV5-1 and TRBJ2-7): KAGVTQTPRYLIKTRGQQVTLSCSPISGHRSVSWYQQTPGQGLQFLFEYFSETQRNKGNFPGRFSGRQFSNSRSEMNVSTLELGDSALYLCASREGSAYEQYFGPGTRLTVT.